This T cell receptor (beta chain) emerged from a study of metastatic and nonmetastatic thyroid tumors. Study context: Thyroid patients, malignant and benign, had repertoires compared across blood and tumor or nodule tissue. Notes on the study in general: When malignant thyroid tumors were compared with benign nodules, TCR beta diversity was reportedly significantly higher in the malignant tumors. This held in both blood and tumor samples.

Every patient was untreated before thyroid surgery. Per the study methods: A distant-metastasis classifier for papillary thyroid cancer was built using CDR3 differences across clinicopathological groups. TCRdb recomputed clones from the PCR reads via MiXCR. The V and J calls and clone size are TCRdb's, not the authors'. The sample yields just under 4,000 clones, under 40% seen once. V was clipped by 0 bases and J by 1 base, with 8 bases between them. CDR3 size: 15 residues. Germline V CDR1 and CDR2: MGHRA, YSYEKL. Relative to its sample, this clone is medium-sized. Antigen specificity is unknown. The clonotype comes from a female donor with papillary thyroid cancer or a benign thyroid nodule (not recorded which). Some clones in this sample may be carry-over from other donors' samples. The chain combines TRBV4-1 with TRBJ2-3; the D is unclear. Specimen: adjacent normal tissue. CDR3 in amino acids: CASSQESWGTDTQYF. Written as DNA, the CDR3 is TGCGCCAGCAGCCAAGAGAGTTGGGGCACAGATACGCAGTATTTT.